The 29 T cell receptor beta chains below were found in one sample sequenced in a study of blood T cell repertoires in COVID-19. TCRdb's table, derived via immunoSEQ multiplex PCR, lists solely in-frame clones and lacks some. The table lists 120,000 to 150,000 clones, around 90% of them singletons, with approximately 4.3% in the top ten. Sequenced sample: PBMCs or T cells enriched from blood (not recorded which). The source is a woman between 40 and 55 years old who had been exposed to COVID-19.

This clone has a single count. The rearrangement joins TRBV14 to TRBJ2-5; TRBD1 matches 8 bases. Germline V gives CDR1 SGHDN, CDR2 FVKESK. The V gene end was trimmed by 1 base and the J gene end by 5 bases; junction bases not matched to a gene: 3. This CDR3 contains 14 residues. Here the CDR3 DNA reads TGTGCCAGCAGCCAAGGACAGGGGCGGGAGACCCAGTACTTC. Translated: CASSQGQGRETQYF.

The rearrangement links TRBV21-1 to TRBJ2-1; no check of the table's D call, TRBD1, against the DNA was made. TRBV21-1 is assigned pseudogene status. CDR3 length equals 19 residues. This chain's CDR3 is CASSKDGKGRGHSYNEQFF. The CDR3 coding sequence is TGTGCCAGCAGCAAAGACGGTAAGGGCAGGGGACACTCCTACAATGAGCAGTTCTTC.

This chain uses TRBV2 with TRBJ1-1, with a weak D call TRBD1 (5 bases). Germline V gene sequence: CDR1 SNHLY, CDR2 FYNNEI. V lost 6 bases and J 2 bases, leaving 10 bases between the germline ends. CDR3 length: 13 residues. CDR3 DNA: TGTGCCAGCAGGTCAGGGATTAACACTGAAGCTTTCTTT. Translation: CASRSGINTEAFF.

The rearrangement joins TRBV5-8 to TRBJ1-2; possible D gene TRBD1, 6 bases. Trimming stripped 5 bases from V and 8 bases from J, with 19 bases between. Per germline, CDR1 SGHTS and CDR2 YDEGEE. This CDR3 has 14 residues. The DNA for the CDR3 is TGTGCCAGCAGGAGACCGGGACAATCTCAGGGCTACACCTTC. Translated: CASRRPGQSQGYTF. The variable domain in full, completed from reference TRBV5-8 and TRBJ1-2, reads EAGVTQSPTHLIKTRGQQATLRCSPISGHTSVYWYQQALGLGLQFLLWYDEGEERNRGNFPPRFSGRQFPNYSSELNVNALELEDSALYLCASRRPGQSQGYTFGSGTRLTVV.

This rearrangement joins TRBV3-1 (or the pseudogene TRBV3-2) to TRBJ2-5; TRBD2 matches at 9 bases. CDR3 length: 17 amino acids. Germline CDR1 LGHDT, CDR2 YNNKEL (reference sequence). Trimming removed 0 bases from V and 7 bases from J; junction bases left unmatched: 12. The CDR3: CASSQEAGGLISGTQYF. In nucleotides, the CDR3 is TGTGCCAGCAGCCAAGAGGCGGGGGGGCTTATCTCAGGGACCCAGTACTTC.

V usage is TRBV7-2 and J usage is TRBJ2-1; 7 bases map to TRBD2. V lost 6 bases and J lost 14; bases outside the gene matches: 7. CDR3 length: 11 residues. Germline CDR1 SGHTA, CDR2 FQGNSA. The CDR3 spells CASSKGGREFF. Written as DNA, the CDR3 is TGTGCCAGCAGTAAAGGTGGGAGGGAGTTCTTC.

The chain recombines TRBV5-1 with TRBJ1-1, with D perhaps matching TRBD1 (5 bases). The CDR3 length is 16 residues. The germline V and J ends were trimmed by 1 base and 0 bases, with 13 bases remaining between them. Germline V CDR1 and CDR2: SGHRS, YFSETQ. CDR3: CASSLISRGMNTEAFF. CDR3 bases: TGCGCCAGCAGCTTGATTTCGCGGGGGATGAACACTGAAGCTTTCTTT.

V and J are TRBV7-8 and TRBJ2-2, with D uncertain. The CDR3 runs to 13 residues. The V and J ends lost 5 bases and 1 base respectively, with 5 bases between them. Looked up from germline, CDR1 is SGHVS and CDR2 is FQNEAQ. The CDR3 spells CASSRQNTGELFF. CDR3 nucleotide sequence: TGTGCCAGCAGCCGTCAGAACACCGGGGAGCTGTTTTTT.

V usage is TRBV6-1 and J usage is TRBJ2-3; no clear D gene. V lost 3 bases and J 2 bases, leaving 6 bases between the germline ends. This CDR3 comprises 13 residues. In germline, CDR1 is MNHNS, CDR2 SASEGT. CDR3: CASSDGLTDTQYF. CDR3 bases: TGTGCCAGCAGTGACGGTCTCACAGATACGCAGTATTTT.

The chain is built from TRBV7-9 and TRBJ2-5, with TRBD2 as a possible D gene (6 bases). This CDR3 has 14 amino acids. The germline V and J ends were trimmed by 4 bases and 1 base, with 10 bases remaining between them. From germline, CDR1 is SEHNR and CDR2 FQNEAQ (reference sequence). The CDR3 loop is CASSSRESQETQYF. The CDR3 nucleotides read TGTGCCAGCAGCTCTCGGGAGTCCCAAGAGACCCAGTACTTC.

The chain carries TRBV5-1 and TRBJ2-7, with D tentatively TRBD2 (6 bases). Trimming shortened V by 3 bases and J by 3 bases, and 28 bases separated the two germline ends. The CDR3 sequence is 19 residues long. Germline V CDR1 and CDR2: SGHRS, YFSETQ. CDR3 sequence reads: CASSSSRRTPGLESYEQYF. The CDR3 region has the DNA TGCGCCAGCAGCTCCTCCCGGAGGACCCCGGGACTCGAAAGCTACGAGCAGTACTTC.

The CDR3 DNA reads TGCGCCAGCAGCCGGACAGGGCGGGCCGTGGACACCATATATTTT. Translation: CASSRTGRAVDTIYF. This chain links TRBV5-1 with TRBJ1-3, with 8 bases lining up with TRBD1. The junction had 11 bases not matched to a gene; V was cut back by 4 bases and J by 8 bases. Germline V lookup: CDR1 SGHRS, CDR2 YFSETQ. The CDR3 has 15 amino acids.

CDR3 nucleotides: TGTGCCAGCAGTTACTCGTCTGGAGTCCCCGAAAAACTGTTTTTT. Residues: CASSYSSGVPEKLFF. The V call is TRBV6-2 or TRBV6-3, the J call TRBJ1-4, with unresolved D. Trimming took off 0 bases at V and 8 bases at J, with 13 bases between the two ends. The CDR3 runs 15 residues. The germline V gene encodes CDR1 MNHEY and CDR2 SVGEGT.

This chain uses TRBV7-2 with TRBJ2-7, with D possibly matching TRBD2 (6 bases). With 0 bases removed from V and 4 bases from J, the gap between germline ends came to 10 bases. From germline, CDR1 is SGHTA and CDR2 FQGNSA. The CDR3 runs 14 residues. This CDR3 is CASSLAEGAYEQYF. For the CDR3, the DNA is TGTGCCAGCAGCTTAGCGGAGGGCGCTTACGAGCAGTACTTC. The whole variable domain, filled in from reference TRBV7-2 and TRBJ2-7, reads GAGVSQSPSNKVTEKGKDVELRCDPISGHTALYWYRQSLGQGLEFLIYFQGNSAPDKSGLPSDRFSAERTGGSVSTLTIQRTQQEDSAVYLCASSLAEGAYEQYFGPGTRLTVT.

This clone showed up just once. This rearrangement joins TRBV28 to TRBJ2-2; the match to TRBD2 covers 10 bases. Per germline, CDR1 MDHEN and CDR2 SYDVKM. J lost 6 bases, V lost 6 bases, and 7 bases had no gene match. CDR3 length equals 15 residues. CDR3 coding DNA: TGTGCCAGCAGCTCCAGCGGGAGGGTCCCCGGGGAGCTGTTTTTT. Protein: CASSSSGRVPGELFF.

This clone was observed once. The CDR3 protein is CAISTVLGGGAPDTQYF. CDR3 nucleotides: TGTGCCATCAGCACGGTGCTCGGCGGGGGGGCCCCAGATACGCAGTATTTT. The chain combines TRBV10-3 with TRBJ2-3, with 9 nucleotides matching TRBD2. Germline CDR1 is ENHRY and CDR2 is SYGVKD. This CDR3 contains 17 residues. V lost 6 bases and J lost 4; bases outside the gene matches: 14.

The chain has TRBV6-1 and TRBJ1-6, with 8 bases lining up with TRBD1. CDR1 MNHNS and CDR2 SASEGT come from the germline V gene. The CDR3 contains 17 residues. The ends lost 3 bases at V and 4 bases at J; junction bases unmatched: 8. This CDR3 is CASSDHGQGRYNSPLHF. In DNA form, the CDR3 reads TGTGCCAGCAGTGATCACGGACAGGGCAGATATAATTCACCCCTCCACTTT.

The chain links TRBV6-5 to TRBJ2-5; possibly TRBD1 for D (5 bases). The CDR3 consists of 14 residues. Looked up from germline, CDR1 is MNHEY and CDR2 is SVGAGI. Trimming took 7 bases from V and 4 from J, leaving 16 bases between them. The CDR3 is CASIRDRGRETQYF. CDR3 bases: TGTGCCAGCATCCGCGACAGAGGTCGAGAGACCCAGTACTTC.

This clone was picked up a small number of times. The V gene is TRBV3-1 (or the pseudogene TRBV3-2), the J gene TRBJ1-4, with 9 bases that match TRBD1. This CDR3 is 14 amino acids long. Germline-derived CDR1 and CDR2 are LGHDT and YNNKEL (reference sequence). V shed 5 bases and J 3 bases; nucleotides not matched to a gene: 1. The CDR3: CASSWTGANEKLFF. The CDR3 DNA follows: TGTGCCAGCAGCTGGACAGGGGCTAATGAAAAACTGTTTTTT.

The rearrangement links TRBV29-1 to TRBJ2-7; a possible D gene is TRBD2 (6 bases). The CDR3 contains 12 residues. The germline gives CDR1 SQVTM, CDR2 ANQGSEA. V gave up 5 bases and J gave up 5 bases, with 13 bases separating them. CDR3: CSVSPTGDEQYF. DNA of the CDR3: TGCAGCGTTTCACCTACGGGGGACGAGCAGTACTTC.

CDR3 in amino acids: CAISQDTSGNTIYF. CDR3 nucleotide sequence: TGTGCCATCAGTCAGGACACCTCTGGAAACACCATATATTTT. This rearrangement joins TRBV10-3 to TRBJ1-3; D possibly corresponds to TRBD1 (5 bases). V was trimmed by 5 bases and J by 0 bases, leaving 8 bases between them. Per germline, CDR1 ENHRY and CDR2 SYGVKD. The CDR3 has 14 amino acids.

This chain connects TRBV6-1 to TRBJ1-4; 9 bases agree with TRBD1. The CDR3 is made up of 17 amino acids. Germline V CDR1 and CDR2: MNHNS, SASEGT. Trimming cost V 3 bases and J 4 bases; bases outside gene matches: 9. For the CDR3, the DNA is TGTGCCAGCAGTGACCTCAAACTGACAGGGGGTAATGAAAAACTGTTTTTT. Encoded protein: CASSDLKLTGGNEKLFF.

The J gene is TRBJ2-1, the V gene TRBV4-2; a weak D match, TRBD1 (6 bases). The germline V and J ends were trimmed by 0 bases and 0 bases, with 12 bases remaining between them. Germline V gives CDR1 LGHNA, CDR2 YNFKEQ. The CDR3 covers 17 residues. This CDR3 reads CASSQDPQTGSYNEQFF. The CDR3 DNA follows: TGTGCCAGCAGCCAAGATCCGCAGACAGGCTCCTACAATGAGCAGTTCTTC.

The chain uses TRBV27 and TRBJ1-2; D uncertain. This CDR3 spans 13 amino acids. V lost 2 bases and J 5 bases, leaving 9 bases between the germline ends. Germline lookup yields CDR1 MNHEY and CDR2 SMNVEV (reference sequence). This CDR3 is CASSLRPGYGYTF. CDR3 sequence (DNA): TGTGCCAGCAGTTTACGTCCGGGGTATGGCTACACCTTC.

This clone has a handful of counts. V gene TRBV28 combines with J gene TRBJ1-2; D remains unclear. The CDR3 is 14 residues long. Germline CDR1 MDHEN, CDR2 SYDVKM. Deletions cut 5 bases from V and 6 bases from J, with 16 bases between. This chain's CDR3 is CASSRPGGSNGYTF. The CDR3 DNA is TGTGCCAGCAGTCGTCCGGGAGGGTCTAATGGCTACACCTTC.

The chain has TRBV11-1 and TRBJ2-1, with a possible D match to TRBD1 (5 bases). V lost 1 base to trimming and J lost 8 bases, with 12 bases between them. CDR1 and CDR2 (germline): SGHAT, FQDESV (reference sequence). CDR3 length: 14 amino acids. The CDR3 protein is CASSLVRGGDEQFF. The CDR3 DNA reads as TGTGCCAGCAGCTTAGTAAGGGGTGGCGATGAGCAGTTCTTC. The full variable domain, rest sourced from reference TRBV11-1 and TRBJ2-1, is EAEVAQSPRYKITEKSQAVAFWCDPISGHATLYWYRQILGQGPELLVQFQDESVVDDSQLPKDRFSAERLKGVDSTLKIQPAELGDSAMYLCASSLVRGGDEQFFGPGTRLTVL.

J is TRBJ2-3 and V is TRBV7-2; D is perhaps TRBD2 (5 bases). This CDR3 is 11 amino acids long. The V gene lost 7 bases and the J gene lost 10 bases, with 12 bases spanning the gap. From germline, CDR1 is SGHTA and CDR2 FQGNSA. The CDR3 is CASTLGGPQYF. The DNA of the CDR3 is TGTGCCAGCACCCTTGGCGGGCCGCAGTATTTT.

This chain links TRBV19 with TRBJ1-2; no definite D call. Germline V gives CDR1 LNHDA, CDR2 SQIVND (reference sequence). Trimming removed 3 bases from V and 6 bases from J, with 11 bases in between. This CDR3 contains 13 residues. The CDR3: CASSITGSDGYTF. The CDR3 region has the DNA TGTGCCAGTAGTATCACGGGGTCGGATGGCTACACCTTC.

This sequence joins TRBV9 and TRBJ2-7, with 9 bases lining up with TRBD1. The CDR3 loop spans 15 amino acids. Germline lookup yields CDR1 SGDLS and CDR2 YYNGEE. The V gene end was trimmed by 3 bases and the J gene end by 2 bases; junction bases not matched to a gene: 6. The DNA for the CDR3 is TGTGCCAGCAGCGCCCGGACAGGGGTTACCTACGAGCAGTACTTC. Protein: CASSARTGVTYEQYF.